What follows are 20 T cell receptor beta chains derived from one specimen sequenced in a study of shared clonotypes between healthy human individuals. The protocol was immunoSEQ multiplex PCR, while the TCRdb copy is restricted to in-frame clones and leaves out a portion. The sample has approximately 99,000 clones; about 70% are singletons. Source material: memory CD8+ T cells sorted from blood. Subset indicated: CD45RO+ cells pooled with CCR7-negative TemRA cells. These receptors originate from a woman in her twenties or thirties in good health.

Only a few counts were recorded for this clone. The V gene is TRBV27, the J gene TRBJ2-2, with D unresolved. V gave up 2 bases and J gave up 5 bases, with 6 bases separating them. In germline, CDR1 is MNHEY, CDR2 SMNVEV (reference sequence). The CDR3 runs to 13 residues. The CDR3 loop is CASSLMETGELFF. The CDR3 DNA follows: TGTGCCAGCAGTTTAATGGAGACCGGGGAGCTGTTTTTT.

The CDR3 sequence is CASSEAVTFLYEQYF. CDR3 nucleotides: TGTGCCAGCAGTGAGGCGGTCACTTTCCTCTACGAGCAGTACTTC. The chain recombines TRBV2 with TRBJ2-7; D is unclear. CDR3 length equals 15 residues. The V and J ends lost 3 bases and 3 bases respectively, with 15 bases between them. The germline gives CDR1 SNHLY, CDR2 FYNNEI.

V is TRBV6-1 and J is TRBJ1-5, with D unclear. The CDR3 extends over 14 amino acids. The germline V gene has CDR1 MNHNS and CDR2 SASEGT. The ends were cut back, 7 bases at V and 4 bases at J, with 14 bases in the middle. The CDR3 loop is CASTDVVLNQPQHF. The CDR3 DNA reads as TGTGCCAGCACCGACGTGGTCTTGAATCAGCCCCAGCATTTT.

As to this clone: Other DNA sequences in the same sample also yield this CDR3. The chain couples TRBV6-4 to TRBJ2-2, with D perhaps matching TRBD1 (5 bases). The length of the CDR3 is 14 residues. Germline V gene lookup returns CDR1 MRHNA and CDR2 SNTAGT. V was clipped by 2 bases and J by 3 bases, with 7 bases between them. CDR3 nucleotide sequence: TGTGCCAGCAGTGACAGGGGTGACACCGGGGAGCTGTTTTTT. Its translation: CASSDRGDTGELFF.

The chain employs TRBV27 and TRBJ2-6, with 11 bases lining up with TRBD2. The germline CDR1 and CDR2 sequences are MNHEY and SMNVEV (reference sequence). The CDR3 sequence is 19 residues long. Trimming took 6 bases from V and 0 from J; bases not matched to a gene: 10. The CDR3 sequence: CASSHALAGGISGANVLTF. The CDR3 nucleotides are TGTGCCAGCAGCCACGCCCTAGCGGGAGGAATCTCTGGGGCCAACGTCCTGACTTTC.

V is TRBV27 and J is TRBJ1-5; possible D gene TRBD1, 6 bases. Germline CDR1 and CDR2: MNHEY and SMNVEV (reference sequence). This CDR3 is 14 amino acids long. V lost 6 bases, J lost 3 bases, and 12 bases lay in between. The CDR3 sequence: CASSPDSTNQPQHF. CDR3 nucleotide sequence: TGTGCCAGCAGCCCGGACAGTACCAATCAGCCCCAGCATTTT.

This clone has just a few counts. J is TRBJ1-2 and V is TRBV5-6, with no clear D. CDR1 and CDR2 from the germline V gene are SGHDT and YYEEEE. This CDR3 spans 15 amino acids. V lost 4 bases to trimming and J lost 3 bases, with 16 bases between them. The CDR3 nucleotides read TGTGCCAGCAGCCAAAATTATATACCAGACTATGGCTACACCTTC. It encodes CASSQNYIPDYGYTF.

The CDR3 spells CASSRGTGNLEPQHF. CDR3 coding DNA: TGTGCCAGCAGCCGCGGGACAGGGAATTTGGAGCCCCAGCATTTT. This chain connects TRBV5-8 to TRBJ1-5, with TRBD1 identical over 9 bases. Germline CDR1 SGHTS, CDR2 YDEGEE. The CDR3 is 15 amino acids. V lost 4 bases and J lost 8; bases outside the gene matches: 10.

The chain links TRBV5-5 to TRBJ1-2, with D hard to call. The CDR3 has 13 residues. Germline V gene sequence: CDR1 SGHKS, CDR2 YYEKEE (reference sequence). With 1 base removed from V and 8 bases from J, the gap between germline ends came to 12 bases. CDR3 in amino acids: CASSLFRPPGYTF. Here the CDR3 DNA reads TGTGCCAGCAGCTTGTTCCGCCCACCCGGCTACACCTTC.

J is TRBJ2-7 and V is TRBV5-1, with 8 bases that match TRBD2. V was clipped by 5 bases and J by 2 bases; unmatched bases: 3. This CDR3 has 13 residues. The germline gives CDR1 SGHRS, CDR2 YFSETQ. DNA of the CDR3: TGCGCCAGCAGACGAGCGGGAGCCTACGAGCAGTACTTC. Translated: CASRRAGAYEQYF.

This clone has more than one count but fewer than ten. CDR3 in amino acids: CASSLEGLAGYNEQFF. CDR3 bases: TGTGCCAGCAGCTTAGAAGGACTAGCGGGCTACAATGAGCAGTTCTTC. The V and J genes are TRBV13 and TRBJ2-1, with 11 nucleotides matching TRBD2. Germline V lookup: CDR1 PRHDT, CDR2 FYEKMQ (reference sequence). The length of the CDR3 is 16 residues. The V segment lost 1 base and the J segment 3 bases; nucleotides outside the gene matches: 2.

The chain combines TRBV7-8 with TRBJ2-4; 9 bases are a match to TRBD2. V lost 2 bases to trimming and J lost 3 bases; unmatched junction nucleotides: 8. Germline V gene sequence: CDR1 SGHVS, CDR2 FQNEAQ. CDR3 length equals 17 residues. The CDR3 DNA follows: TGTGCCAGCAGCTTAAGGCGGGAGGGCCGGGGCAAAAACATTCAGTACTTC. Protein sequence: CASSLRREGRGKNIQYF.

This chain links TRBV6-5 with TRBJ2-7; perhaps TRBD2 as D (6 bases). V gave up 6 bases and J gave up 2 bases, with 17 bases separating them. Germline-derived CDR1 and CDR2 are MNHEY and SVGAGI. The CDR3 covers 15 residues. The CDR3 protein is CASRVGTQGPYEQYF. The DNA of the CDR3 is TGTGCCAGCAGGGTCGGGACTCAAGGCCCCTACGAGCAGTACTTC.

This clone was seen only a few times. J is TRBJ1-3 and V is TRBV4-1; D is uncertain. This CDR3 contains 15 residues. Per germline, CDR1 MGHRA and CDR2 YSYEKL. The V and J ends lost 0 bases and 2 bases respectively, with 8 bases between them. The CDR3 sequence is CASSQERGAGNTIYF. In DNA form, the CDR3 reads TGCGCCAGCAGCCAAGAAAGAGGAGCTGGAAACACCATATATTTT.

The chain couples TRBV5-1 to TRBJ2-7; possibly TRBD1 for D (6 bases). Trimming cost V 3 bases and J 2 bases, with 12 bases left between them. The CDR3 contains 14 residues. CDR1 is SGHRS, CDR2 YFSETQ, per germline. The DNA of the CDR3 is TGCGCCAGCAGCTGGACAGCAGACCCCTACGAGCAGTACTTC. Its protein product is CASSWTADPYEQYF.

This chain uses TRBV7-9 with TRBJ1-1, with D hard to call. Trimming pared 1 base from V and 0 bases from J, leaving 6 bases between. CDR1 is SEHNR, CDR2 FQNEAQ, per germline (reference sequence). The CDR3 contains 14 residues. In DNA, the CDR3 is TGTGCCAGCAGCTTAGAAATTCTGAACACTGAAGCTTTCTTT. Protein product: CASSLEILNTEAFF.

This clone was counted at least ten times. The chain links TRBV7-8 to TRBJ2-5; possibly TRBD1 for D (5 bases). CDR3 length: 15 amino acids. Germline V gene sequence: CDR1 SGHVS, CDR2 FQNEAQ. The ends were cut back, 2 bases at V and 2 bases at J, with 12 bases in the middle. The CDR3 nucleotides read TGTGCCAGCAGCTTAAGTTCCAGGGAACAAGAGACCCAGTACTTC. It is translated as CASSLSSREQETQYF. Supplemented by reference TRBV7-8 and TRBJ2-5, the full variable domain reads GAGVSQSPRYKVAKRGQDVALRCDPISGHVSLFWYQQALGQGPEFLTYFQNEAQLDKSGLPSDRFFAERPEGSVSTLKIQRTQQEDSAVYLCASSLSSREQETQYFGPGTRLLVL.

The chain carries TRBV28 and TRBJ2-7, with unresolved D. The V end lost 3 bases, the J end lost 1 base, and 13 bases lay between the germline ends. CDR3 length: 15 residues. CDR1 MDHEN and CDR2 SYDVKM come from the germline V gene. The CDR3 DNA follows: TGTGCCAGCAGTTTGAAAGGATACCGGTCCTACGAGCAGTACTTC. Translating it yields CASSLKGYRSYEQYF.

The chain carries TRBV29-1 and TRBJ2-3, with D perhaps matching TRBD2 (6 bases). Per the germline V gene, CDR1 is SQVTM and CDR2 is ANQGSEA. Trimming cost V 5 bases and J 4 bases, with 13 bases left between them. The CDR3 is 13 amino acids. CDR3 nucleotides: TGCAGCGTTCGGGAGAGCTCACCAGATACGCAGTATTTT. This codes for CSVRESSPDTQYF.

V gene TRBV27 combines with J gene TRBJ1-5; the match to TRBD1 covers 9 bases. J was trimmed by 6 bases and V by 5 bases; bases with no gene match: 8. Germline CDR1 reads MNHEY; CDR2 reads SMNVEV (reference sequence). The CDR3 totals 15 residues. The CDR3 sequence is CASSIGTGSSQPQHF. The CDR3 nucleotides are TGTGCCAGCAGTATCGGGACAGGGTCTTCTCAGCCCCAGCATTTT.